This record concerns one TCR beta chain sequence. Sequencing was performed with immunoSEQ multiplex PCR; in TCRdb, only in-frame clones are kept and a portion is missing. Of under 80,000 clones in the sample, 85% to 90% were seen once. CDR1 is MNHEY and CDR2 is SVGAGI in the germline V gene. The CDR3 runs 13 residues. V lost 6 bases, J lost 9 bases, and 15 bases lay in between. These data belong to a study of OX40 agonist ivuxolimab in advanced cancers. Drawing of blood for sampling happened at baseline, at cycle 4 day 1, and at cycle 7 day 1. The chain combines TRBV6-5 with TRBJ1-5, with D possibly TRBD1 on 6 matching bases. This receptor was obtained from an adult with an advanced solid tumor such as melanoma, head and neck, liver or kidney cancer. The sample was CD4+ or CD8+ T cells sorted from blood, taken in a trial of the OX40 agonist ivuxolimab. CDR3 DNA: TGTGCCAGCAGAATAGGGGGAGGAGGGCCCCAGCATTTT. This sequence encodes CASRIGGGGPQHF.